This T cell receptor beta chain was captured by sequencing in a study of blood T cells in healthy people across ages (dated by TCRdb to the mid-2010s). Regarding the complete study: In model experiments, roughly one uniquely barcoded TCR beta cDNA molecule per two T cells was captured by template switching. Using deep sequencing normalized with unique cDNA molecular identifiers, the study measured how TCR beta repertoire diversity changes with age. Four age groups were formed from the donors: young (average approximately 15 years), middle-aged (more than 35), aged (roughly 56) and long-lived (roughly 88). To avoid experimental bias, donors of different ages were distributed randomly across sequencing lanes. The study analyzed two additional independent replicas of 1 million unique cDNA reads from the same blood draw for two donors, one aged 18 to 30 and one aged 80 or older.

This clonotype was observed at least ten times. Its antigen is still unknown. No clone much larger than this one lies a single base away; base qualities are absent. Library method: 5' RACE. Sequencing instrument: Illumina HiSeq 2500. A second PCR of about 6 to 12 cycles was run with a J-beta primer mix and a sample-barcoded 5' primer. Each TCR beta cDNA molecule received a unique molecular identifier from a template-switch 5' adaptor carrying 12 random nucleotides. Each sample yielded at least 2.5 million CDR3-containing paired-end reads. All of the RNA was converted into first-strand cDNA using the Mint cDNA synthesis kit, with a TRBC-specific oligonucleotide serving as the primer. After uracil-DNA glycosylase treatment, a first 18-cycle PCR used universal primers M1SS and BC2_uni_R on all cDNA. In the original analysis: Each sample was normalized by randomly selecting 1 million high-quality reads, each carrying a distinct molecular identifier. Instead of being binned into consensus sequences, reads with shared molecular identifiers were discarded. CDR3 identification, clonotype clustering and error correction used MiTCR with a Q25 quality threshold and the strictest error-elimination algorithm. A nonparametric unseen species model with Euler transformation was used to estimate a lower bound on total TCR beta diversity. The public reads were quality trimmed at Q25 with fastp and then assembled into clones with MiXCR by TCRdb, keeping productive beta chains. All rows with the same CDR3 protein become a single entry with the most common DNA and genes. The authors' filters were not applied to this entry. This sample has hundreds of thousands of distinct CDR3 sequences in its table, and under 30% of those were observed once. 15% to 20% of the sample goes to the ten largest clones.

V is cut by 2 bases and J by 5 bases, and the space between the germline ends is 7 bases. CDR3 length: 12 amino acids, cysteine to phenylalanine. The read is trimmed to its CDR3 DNA, 36 bases read in frame from base 1. The germline V gene encodes CDR1 MNHNY and CDR2 SVGAGI (reference sequence). Broader findings and caveats from the paper: Bulk unsorted PBMC profiling prevented conclusive comparison of naive and antigen-experienced compartments. The CMV infection status of donors was not known, potentially confounding age-related changes in expanded clonotypes. As age increased, observed TCR beta diversity per million T cells dropped in a roughly linear way, and a significant reduction was already evident by age around 41. Compared with the aged group, more naive CD4+ T cells, fewer expanded clones and increased TCR diversity were shown by the long-lived group, suggesting age selection. The percentage of naive T cells measured by flow cytometry correlated strongly with observed TCR beta diversity. Total diversity estimates from one million sequenced T cells were considered lower bounds and underestimates.

Donors were approximately 42 systemically healthy Caucasian individuals from Russia aged 6 to 90 years. Each donor gave 8 to 10 milliliters of peripheral blood, collected into EDTA-treated Vacutainer tubes. Ficoll-Paque density-gradient centrifugation was used to isolate PBMCs, with at least 6.5 million obtained per sample. Total RNA was extracted from PBMCs with Trizol reagent, with at least 6 micrograms obtained per sample. The percentages of naive CD45RAhigh/CD27high T cells were determined by flow cytometry on a PBMC aliquot from every donor. The sequenced material came from blood. This sequence was found in a woman aged 80 or older in good health. The chain couples TRBV6-6 to TRBJ2-7; the D gene is perhaps TRBD2, from 6 matching bases. CDR3 reads: CASSYTGDEQYF. The sequenced DNA: TGTGCCAGCAGTTACACGGGGGACGAGCAGTACTTC.